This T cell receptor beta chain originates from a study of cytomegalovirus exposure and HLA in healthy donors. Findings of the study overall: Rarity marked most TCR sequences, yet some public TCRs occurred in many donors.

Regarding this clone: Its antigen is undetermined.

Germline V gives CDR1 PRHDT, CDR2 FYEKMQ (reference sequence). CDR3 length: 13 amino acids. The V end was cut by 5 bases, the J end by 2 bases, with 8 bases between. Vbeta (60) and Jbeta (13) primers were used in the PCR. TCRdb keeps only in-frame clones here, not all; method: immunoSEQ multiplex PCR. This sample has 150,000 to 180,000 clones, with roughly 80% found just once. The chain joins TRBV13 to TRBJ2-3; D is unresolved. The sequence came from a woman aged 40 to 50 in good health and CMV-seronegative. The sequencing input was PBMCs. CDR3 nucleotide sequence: TGTGCCAGCAGCGGGCCATACACAGATACGCAGTATTTT. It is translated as CASSGPYTDTQYF. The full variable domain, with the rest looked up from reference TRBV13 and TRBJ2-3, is AAGVIQSPRHLIKEKRETATLKCYPIPRHDTVYWYQQGPGQDPQFLISFYEKMQSDKGSIPDRFSAQQFSDYHSELNMSSLELGDSALYFCASSGPYTDTQYFGPGTRLTVL.